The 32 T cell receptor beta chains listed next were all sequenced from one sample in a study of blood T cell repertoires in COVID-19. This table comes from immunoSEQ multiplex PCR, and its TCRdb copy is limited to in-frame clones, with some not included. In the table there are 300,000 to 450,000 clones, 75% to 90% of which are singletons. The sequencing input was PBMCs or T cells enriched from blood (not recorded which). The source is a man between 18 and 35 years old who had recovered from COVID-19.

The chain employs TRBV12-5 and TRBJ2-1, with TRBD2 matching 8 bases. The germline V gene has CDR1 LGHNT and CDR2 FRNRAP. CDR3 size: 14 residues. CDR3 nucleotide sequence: TGTGCCGGCCGCGGGGGACTAGTAGAGAATGAGCAGTTCTTC. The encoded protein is CAGRGGLVENEQFF. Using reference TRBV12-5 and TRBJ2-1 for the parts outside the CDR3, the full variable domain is DARVTQTPRHKVTEMGQEVTMRCQPILGHNTVFWYRQTMMQGLELLAYFRNRAPLDDSGMPKDRFSAEMPDATLATLKIQPSEPRDSAVYFCAGRGGLVENEQFFGPGTRLTVL.

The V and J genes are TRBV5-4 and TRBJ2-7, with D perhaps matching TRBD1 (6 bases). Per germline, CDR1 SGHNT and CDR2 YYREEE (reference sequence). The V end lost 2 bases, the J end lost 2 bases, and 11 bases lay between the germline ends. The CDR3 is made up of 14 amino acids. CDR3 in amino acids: CASSLPGAPYEQYF. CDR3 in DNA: TGTGCCAGCAGCTTACCAGGGGCCCCCTACGAGCAGTACTTC.

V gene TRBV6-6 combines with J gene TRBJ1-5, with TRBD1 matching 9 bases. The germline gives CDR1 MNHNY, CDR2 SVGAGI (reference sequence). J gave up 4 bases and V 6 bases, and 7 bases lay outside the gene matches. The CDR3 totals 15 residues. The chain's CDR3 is CASRSGTGTNQPQHF. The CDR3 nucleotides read TGTGCCAGCAGGTCCGGGACAGGGACAAATCAGCCCCAGCATTTT.

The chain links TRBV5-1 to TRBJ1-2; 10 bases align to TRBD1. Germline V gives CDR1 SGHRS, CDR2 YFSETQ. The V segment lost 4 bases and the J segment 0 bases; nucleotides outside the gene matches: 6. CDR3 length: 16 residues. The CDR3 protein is CASSPWDRGANYGYTF. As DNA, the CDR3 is TGCGCCAGCAGCCCCTGGGACAGGGGCGCTAACTATGGCTACACCTTC.

CDR3 DNA sequence: TGTGCCAGCAGCCCCCTGAGGGTGGAGACCCAGTACTTC. This sequence encodes CASSPLRVETQYF. The chain recombines TRBV7-8 with TRBJ2-5; D possibly corresponds to TRBD2 (5 bases). This CDR3 region has 13 residues. The V end was cut by 5 bases, the J end by 5 bases, with 12 bases between. The germline V gene encodes CDR1 SGHVS and CDR2 FQNEAQ. The variable domain in full, with the rest retrieved from reference TRBV7-8 and TRBJ2-5, is GAGVSQSPRYKVAKRGQDVALRCDPISGHVSLFWYQQALGQGPEFLTYFQNEAQLDKSGLPSDRFFAERPEGSVSTLKIQRTQQEDSAVYLCASSPLRVETQYFGPGTRLLVL.

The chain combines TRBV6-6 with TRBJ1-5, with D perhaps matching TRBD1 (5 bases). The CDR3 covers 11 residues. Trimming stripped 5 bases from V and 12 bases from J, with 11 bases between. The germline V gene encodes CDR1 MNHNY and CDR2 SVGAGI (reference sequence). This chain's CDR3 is CASSTGGIQHF. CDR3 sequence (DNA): TGTGCCAGCAGTACCGGGGGTATCCAGCATTTT.

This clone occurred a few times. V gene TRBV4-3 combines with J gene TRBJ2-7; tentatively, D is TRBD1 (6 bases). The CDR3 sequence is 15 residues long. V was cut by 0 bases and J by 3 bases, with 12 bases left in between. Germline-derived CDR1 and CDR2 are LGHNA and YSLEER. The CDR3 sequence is CASSQERGSGYEQYF. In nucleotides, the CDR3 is TGCGCCAGCAGCCAAGAAAGGGGGTCTGGCTACGAGCAGTACTTC.

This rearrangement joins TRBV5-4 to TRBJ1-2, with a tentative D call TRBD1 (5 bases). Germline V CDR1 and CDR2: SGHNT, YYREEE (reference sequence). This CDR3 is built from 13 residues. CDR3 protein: CAGSMTDVYGYTF. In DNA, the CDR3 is TGTGCAGGCTCCATGACAGATGTCTATGGCTACACCTTC.

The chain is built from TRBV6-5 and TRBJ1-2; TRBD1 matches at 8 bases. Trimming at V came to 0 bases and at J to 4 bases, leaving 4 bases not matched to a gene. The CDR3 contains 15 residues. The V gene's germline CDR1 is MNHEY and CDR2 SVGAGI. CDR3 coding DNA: TGTGCCAGCAGTTACTCCGGCAGGGGGCCCTATGGCTACACCTTC. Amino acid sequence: CASSYSGRGPYGYTF.

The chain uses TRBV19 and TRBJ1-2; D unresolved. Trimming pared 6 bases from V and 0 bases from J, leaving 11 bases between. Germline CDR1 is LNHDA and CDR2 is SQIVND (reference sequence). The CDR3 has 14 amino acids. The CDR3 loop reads CASSRHSANYGYTF. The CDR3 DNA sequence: TGTGCCAGTAGCCGACACTCAGCTAACTATGGCTACACCTTC.

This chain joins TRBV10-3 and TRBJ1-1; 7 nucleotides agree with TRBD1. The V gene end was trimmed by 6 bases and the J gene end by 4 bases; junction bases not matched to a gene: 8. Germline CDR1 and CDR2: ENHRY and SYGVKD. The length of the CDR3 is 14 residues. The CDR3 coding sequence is TGTGCCATCAGGACCGGGACAGACCTCACTGAAGCTTTCTTT. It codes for CAIRTGTDLTEAFF.

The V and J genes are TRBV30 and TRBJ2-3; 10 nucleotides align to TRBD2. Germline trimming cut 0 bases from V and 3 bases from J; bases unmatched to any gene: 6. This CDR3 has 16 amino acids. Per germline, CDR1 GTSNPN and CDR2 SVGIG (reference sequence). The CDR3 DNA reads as TGTGCCTGGAGTGTAGGCCTAGCGGGAGTAACAGATACGCAGTATTTT. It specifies CAWSVGLAGVTDTQYF. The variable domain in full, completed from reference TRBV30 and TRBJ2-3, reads SQTIHQWPATLVQPVGSPLSLECTVEGTSNPNLYWYRQAAGRGLQLLFYSVGIGQISSEVPQNLSASRPQDRQFILSSKKLLLSDSGFYLCAWSVGLAGVTDTQYFGPGTRLTVL.

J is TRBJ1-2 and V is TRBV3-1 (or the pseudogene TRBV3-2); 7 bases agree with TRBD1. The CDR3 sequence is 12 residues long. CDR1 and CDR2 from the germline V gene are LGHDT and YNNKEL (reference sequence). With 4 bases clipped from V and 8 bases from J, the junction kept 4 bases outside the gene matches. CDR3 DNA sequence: TGTGCCAGCAGCCTCGGACAGGCGGGCTACACCTTC. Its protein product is CASSLGQAGYTF.

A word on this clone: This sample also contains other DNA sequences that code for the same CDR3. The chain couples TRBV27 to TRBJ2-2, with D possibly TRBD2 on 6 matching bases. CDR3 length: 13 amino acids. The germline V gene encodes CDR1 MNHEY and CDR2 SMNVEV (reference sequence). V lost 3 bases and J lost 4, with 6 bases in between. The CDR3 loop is CASSLGGTGELFF. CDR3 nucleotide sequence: TGTGCCAGCAGTTTGGGGGGCACCGGGGAGCTGTTTTTT.

The chain's CDR3 is CASFSTSGIYEQYF. CDR3 in DNA: TGTGCCAGCTTCTCGACTAGCGGGATCTACGAGCAGTACTTC. The chain joins TRBV27 to TRBJ2-7; 11 positions agree with TRBD2. Germline V gene sequence: CDR1 MNHEY, CDR2 SMNVEV (reference sequence). J gave up 3 bases and V 8 bases, and 6 bases lay outside the gene matches. This CDR3 comprises 14 residues.

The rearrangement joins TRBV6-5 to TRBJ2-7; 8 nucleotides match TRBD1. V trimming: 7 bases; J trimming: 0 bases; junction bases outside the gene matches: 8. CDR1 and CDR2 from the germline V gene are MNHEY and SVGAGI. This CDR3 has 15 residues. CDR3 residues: CASTNRGDFSYEQYF. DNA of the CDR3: TGTGCCAGCACTAACAGGGGGGATTTCTCCTACGAGCAGTACTTC.

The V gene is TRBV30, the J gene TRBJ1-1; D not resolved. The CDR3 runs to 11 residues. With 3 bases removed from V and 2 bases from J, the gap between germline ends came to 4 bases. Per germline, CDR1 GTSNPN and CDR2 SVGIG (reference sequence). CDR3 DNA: TGTGCCTGGAGGAGCAACACTGAAGCTTTCTTT. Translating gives CAWRSNTEAFF.

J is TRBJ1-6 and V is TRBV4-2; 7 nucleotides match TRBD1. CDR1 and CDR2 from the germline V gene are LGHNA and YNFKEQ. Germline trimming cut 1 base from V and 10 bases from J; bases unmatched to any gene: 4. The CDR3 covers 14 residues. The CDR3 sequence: CASSQGQGESPLHF. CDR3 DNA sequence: TGTGCCAGCAGCCAAGGACAGGGTGAGTCACCCCTCCACTTT.

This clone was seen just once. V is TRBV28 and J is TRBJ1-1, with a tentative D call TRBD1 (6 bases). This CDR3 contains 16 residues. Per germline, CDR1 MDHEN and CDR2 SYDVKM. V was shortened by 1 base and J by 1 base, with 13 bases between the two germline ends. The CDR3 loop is CASSLSRGYSNTEAFF. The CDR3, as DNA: TGTGCCAGCAGTTTATCGAGGGGGTACTCGAACACTGAAGCTTTCTTT.

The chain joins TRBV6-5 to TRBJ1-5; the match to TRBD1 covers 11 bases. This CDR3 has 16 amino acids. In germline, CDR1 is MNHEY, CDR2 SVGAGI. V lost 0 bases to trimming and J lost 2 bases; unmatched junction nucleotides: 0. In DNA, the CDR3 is TGTGCCAGCAGTTACTCGGGACAGGGGGGCAATCAGCCCCAGCATTTT. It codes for CASSYSGQGGNQPQHF.

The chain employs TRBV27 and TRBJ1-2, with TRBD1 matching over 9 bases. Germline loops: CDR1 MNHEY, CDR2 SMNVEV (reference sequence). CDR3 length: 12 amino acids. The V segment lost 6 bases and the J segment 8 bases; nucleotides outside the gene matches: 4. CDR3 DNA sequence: TGTGCCAGCAGCCGGACAGGGGAAGGCTACACCTTC. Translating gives CASSRTGEGYTF.

Here the CDR3 reads CASSSSPGTEAFF. The CDR3 coding sequence is TGTGCCAGCAGCTCCTCCCCAGGGACTGAAGCTTTCTTT. This chain uses TRBV7-3 with TRBJ1-1; the D gene is possibly TRBD1 (5 bases). Trimming took off 4 bases at V and 5 bases at J, with 11 bases between the two ends. The CDR3 runs 13 residues. Germline values: CDR1 SGHTA, CDR2 FQGTGA.

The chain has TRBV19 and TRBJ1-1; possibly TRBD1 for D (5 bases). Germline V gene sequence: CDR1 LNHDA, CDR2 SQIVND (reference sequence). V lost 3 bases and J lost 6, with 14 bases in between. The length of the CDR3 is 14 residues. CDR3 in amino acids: CASSMEGRGSEAFF. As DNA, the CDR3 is TGTGCCAGTAGTATGGAGGGGCGAGGGTCTGAAGCTTTCTTT. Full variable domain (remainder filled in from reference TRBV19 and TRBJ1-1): DGGITQSPKYLFRKEGQNVTLSCEQNLNHDAMYWYRQDPGQGLRLIYYSQIVNDFQKGDIAEGYSVSREKKESFPLTVTSAQKNPTAFYLCASSMEGRGSEAFFGQGTRLTVV.

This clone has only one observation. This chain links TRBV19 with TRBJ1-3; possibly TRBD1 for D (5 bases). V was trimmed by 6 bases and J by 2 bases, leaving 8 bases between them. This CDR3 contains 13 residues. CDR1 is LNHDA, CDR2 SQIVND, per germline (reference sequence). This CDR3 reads CASRRGPGNTIYF. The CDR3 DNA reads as TGTGCCAGTAGAAGGGGTCCTGGAAACACCATATATTTT.

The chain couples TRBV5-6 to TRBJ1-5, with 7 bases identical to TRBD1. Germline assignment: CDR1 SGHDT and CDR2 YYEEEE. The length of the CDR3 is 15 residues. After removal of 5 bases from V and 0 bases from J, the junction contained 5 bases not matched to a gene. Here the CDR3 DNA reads TGTGCCAGCAGTCATACAGGGGTTAGCAATCAGCCCCAGCATTTT. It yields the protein CASSHTGVSNQPQHF.

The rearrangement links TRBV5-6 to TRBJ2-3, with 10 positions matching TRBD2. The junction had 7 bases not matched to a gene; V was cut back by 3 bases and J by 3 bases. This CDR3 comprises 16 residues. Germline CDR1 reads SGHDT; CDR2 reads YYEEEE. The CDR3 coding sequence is TGTGCCAGCAGCTCTCTAGCGGGAGAAAGGACAGATACGCAGTATTTT. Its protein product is CASSSLAGERTDTQYF.

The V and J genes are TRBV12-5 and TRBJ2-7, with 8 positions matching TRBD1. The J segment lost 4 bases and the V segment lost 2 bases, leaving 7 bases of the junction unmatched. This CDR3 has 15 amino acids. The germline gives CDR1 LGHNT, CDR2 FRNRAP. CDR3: CASGLKAGGLYEQYF. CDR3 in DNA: TGTGCTAGTGGTTTGAAGGCAGGGGGCTTATACGAGCAGTACTTC.

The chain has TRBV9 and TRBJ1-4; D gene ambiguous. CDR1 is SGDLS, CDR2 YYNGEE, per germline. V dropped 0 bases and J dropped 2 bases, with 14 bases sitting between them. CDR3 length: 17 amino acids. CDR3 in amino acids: CASSVATSRGTNEKLFF. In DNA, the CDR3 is TGTGCCAGCAGCGTAGCTACAAGTAGAGGGACTAATGAAAAACTGTTTTTT.

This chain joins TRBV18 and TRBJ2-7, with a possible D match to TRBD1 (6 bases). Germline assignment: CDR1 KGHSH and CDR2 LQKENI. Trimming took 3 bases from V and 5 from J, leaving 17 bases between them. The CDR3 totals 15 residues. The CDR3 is CASSPFPRGSNEQYF. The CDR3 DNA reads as TGTGCCAGCTCACCGTTCCCCAGGGGAAGCAACGAGCAGTACTTC.

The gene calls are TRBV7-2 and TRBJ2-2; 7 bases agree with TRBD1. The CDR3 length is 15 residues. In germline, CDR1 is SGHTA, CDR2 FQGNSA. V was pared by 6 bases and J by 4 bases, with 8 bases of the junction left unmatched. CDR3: CASSANSGGTGELFF. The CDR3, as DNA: TGTGCCAGCAGTGCGAATTCAGGGGGCACCGGGGAGCTGTTTTTT.

CDR3 protein: CATSSRFANTGELFF. In DNA, the CDR3 is TGTGCCACCAGTTCGAGGTTTGCGAACACCGGGGAGCTGTTTTTT. The rearrangement joins TRBV24-1 to TRBJ2-2; D is uncertain. The V gene's germline CDR1 is KGHDR and CDR2 SFDVKD. The CDR3 length is 15 residues. V was cut by 6 bases and J by 0 bases, with 10 bases left in between.

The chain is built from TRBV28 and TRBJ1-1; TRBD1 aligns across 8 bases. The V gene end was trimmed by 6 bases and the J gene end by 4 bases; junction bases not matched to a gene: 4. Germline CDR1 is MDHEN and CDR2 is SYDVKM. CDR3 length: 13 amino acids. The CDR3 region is CASRSTGGTEAFF. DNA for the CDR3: TGTGCCAGCAGATCCACAGGGGGCACTGAAGCTTTCTTT. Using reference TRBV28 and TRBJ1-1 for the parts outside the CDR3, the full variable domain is DVKVTQSSRYLVKRTGEKVFLECVQDMDHENMFWYRQDPGLGLRLIYFSYDVKMKEKGDIPEGYSVSREKKERFSLILESASTNQTSMYLCASRSTGGTEAFFGQGTRLTVV.